This passage covers 21 T cell receptor beta chains from one sample sequenced in a study of T cell responses to AZD1222 COVID-19 vaccine. Clones were read by immunoSEQ multiplex PCR, and TCRdb kept only the in-frame ones, dropping some. The sample gives some 130,000 clones, around nine tenths of which show up once; under 2% is in the top ten. Sequencing used peripheral blood, obtained on day 0 of AZD1222 vaccination. Every receptor here comes from an adult in good health.

The chain is built from TRBV28 and TRBJ2-7, with TRBD2 as a possible D gene (5 bases). The CDR3 consists of 15 residues. Germline CDR1 MDHEN, CDR2 SYDVKM. The V end lost 5 bases, the J end lost 0 bases, and 14 bases lay between the germline ends. The CDR3 DNA sequence: TGTGCCAGCAGTCGACACCCGGGGAGCTCCTACGAGCAGTACTTC. This codes for CASSRHPGSSYEQYF.

The chain combines TRBV7-9 with TRBJ1-2, with D possibly being TRBD1 (6 bases). The germline CDR1 and CDR2 sequences are SEHNR and FQNEAQ (reference sequence). The CDR3 spans 16 residues. Trimming cost V 5 bases and J 2 bases, with 18 bases left between them. CDR3: CASSQSGQTYNYGYTF. The CDR3 region has the DNA TGTGCCAGCAGCCAAAGCGGACAGACCTACAACTATGGCTACACCTTC.

The genes are TRBV2 and TRBJ2-5, with TRBD1 matching 9 bases. CDR1 and CDR2 from the germline V gene are SNHLY and FYNNEI. The CDR3 covers 15 residues. The J segment lost 5 bases and the V segment lost 6 bases, leaving 10 bases of the junction unmatched. The CDR3 loop is CASSLQTGGRETQYF. As DNA, the CDR3 is TGTGCCAGCAGCCTACAGACAGGGGGGCGTGAGACCCAGTACTTC.

The rearrangement links TRBV15 to TRBJ2-5; TRBD1 or TRBD2 may be the D gene (5 bases each). From germline, CDR1 is LNHNV and CDR2 YYDKDF (reference sequence). This CDR3 comprises 16 residues. V was clipped by 4 bases and J by 5 bases, with 20 bases between them. In DNA form, the CDR3 reads TGTGCCACCAGCAAGGTAGGGGAGCCGAGACAGGAGACCCAGTACTTC. This gives the protein CATSKVGEPRQETQYF.

The chain uses TRBV19 and TRBJ2-1; D gene ambiguous. The germline CDR1 and CDR2 sequences are LNHDA and SQIVND (reference sequence). Trimming stripped 6 bases from V and 8 bases from J, with 17 bases between. The CDR3 length is 14 residues. The CDR3 reads CASSKSPPGDEQFF. The CDR3 DNA reads as TGTGCCAGTAGCAAGTCTCCCCCCGGCGATGAGCAGTTCTTC.

The V and J genes are TRBV12-5 and TRBJ2-5, with 7 nucleotides matching TRBD2. CDR1 and CDR2 (germline): LGHNT, FRNRAP. This CDR3 contains 16 residues. Trimming at V came to 0 bases and at J to 4 bases, leaving 8 bases not matched to a gene. The CDR3 here is CASGLVRSGGGETQYF. CDR3 sequence (DNA): TGTGCTAGTGGTTTGGTTAGGTCGGGGGGAGGAGAGACCCAGTACTTC.

The sample holds a few counts of this clone. The chain couples TRBV2 to TRBJ2-5, with 9 bases aligning to TRBD1. The length of the CDR3 is 15 residues. V dropped 2 bases and J dropped 10; count of bases not matched to a gene: 11. Looked up from germline, CDR1 is SNHLY and CDR2 is FYNNEI. The CDR3 DNA is TGTGCCAGCAGTGAAACAGGGGGCGACGGTAGGGACCAGTACTTC. It codes for CASSETGGDGRDQYF.

This clone was observed once. The genes are TRBV19 and TRBJ1-1; no definite D call. The CDR3 totals 14 residues. The germline V and J ends were trimmed by 7 bases and 2 bases, with 14 bases remaining between them. Germline values: CDR1 LNHDA, CDR2 SQIVND (reference sequence). The CDR3 is CASTIGRRNTEAFF. The CDR3 DNA reads TGTGCCAGTACCATAGGCAGGAGAAACACTGAAGCTTTCTTT.

The DNA of the CDR3 is TGTGCCAGCAGTTCCGGGACTCTCCCCTACGAGCAGTACTTC. It yields the protein CASSSGTLPYEQYF. The genes are TRBV28 and TRBJ2-7; D might be TRBD2 (6 bases). Between the trimmed V and J ends, which lost 4 bases and 2 bases, there was a span of 12 bases. CDR1 is MDHEN, CDR2 SYDVKM, per germline. The CDR3 runs to 14 residues.

The rearrangement links TRBV7-9 to TRBJ2-1; 11 bases agree with TRBD2. The CDR3 is 15 amino acids. Unmatched junction bases numbered 6, after V lost 1 base and J lost 10 bases. Germline assignment: CDR1 SEHNR and CDR2 FQNEAQ (reference sequence). The CDR3 reads CASSLDKLAGAEQFF. The CDR3 DNA sequence: TGTGCCAGCAGCTTAGATAAACTAGCGGGGGCCGAGCAGTTCTTC.

The chain couples TRBV7-2 to TRBJ2-7; perhaps TRBD1 as D (5 bases). The CDR3 runs 14 residues. In germline, CDR1 is SGHTA, CDR2 FQGNSA. The V end lost 1 base, the J end lost 5 bases, and 12 bases lay between the germline ends. This CDR3 is CASSLGGQGDEQYF. The DNA for the CDR3 is TGTGCCAGCAGCTTAGGGGGTCAGGGCGACGAGCAGTACTTC.

The rearrangement links TRBV7-2 to TRBJ1-5; D ambiguous. V was pared by 2 bases and J by 4 bases, with 6 bases between. CDR1 is SGHTA and CDR2 is FQGNSA in the germline V gene. This CDR3 comprises 13 residues. CDR3 sequence: CASSLRGNQPQHF. CDR3 nucleotides: TGTGCCAGCAGCTTACGCGGTAATCAGCCCCAGCATTTT.

The V call is TRBV24-1, the J call TRBJ1-3; 8 bases align to TRBD1. The CDR3 has 15 amino acids. Germline values: CDR1 KGHDR, CDR2 SFDVKD. V shed 3 bases, J shed 0 bases, and the junction held 0 bases outside the gene matches. The chain's CDR3 is CATSDGTGSGNTIYF. CDR3 nucleotides: TGTGCCACCAGTGATGGGACAGGCTCTGGAAACACCATATATTTT.

The rearrangement joins TRBV18 to TRBJ1-6; D perhaps matches TRBD1 (5 bases). The germline V and J ends were trimmed by 1 base and 7 bases, with 14 bases remaining between them. This CDR3 spans 16 amino acids. Germline V gene data show CDR1 as KGHSH and CDR2 as LQKENI. DNA for the CDR3: TGTGCCAGCTCACCACTGGGCACAGGAGCAAATTCACCCCTCCACTTT. This encodes CASSPLGTGANSPLHF.

In nucleotides, the CDR3 is TGTGCCATCACTCCAGACGGGGGAGCTAACTATGGCTACACCTTC. It translates to CAITPDGGANYGYTF. The chain joins TRBV10-3 to TRBJ1-2; TRBD1 might be the D (5 bases). Looked up from germline, CDR1 is ENHRY and CDR2 is SYGVKD. This CDR3 comprises 15 residues. V was cut by 7 bases and J by 0 bases, with 15 bases left in between.

The rearrangement joins TRBV4-3 to TRBJ1-2; unclear D gene. Between the trimmed V and J ends, which lost 3 bases and 1 base, there was a span of 15 bases. The CDR3 spans 16 residues. Germline V gene sequence: CDR1 LGHNA, CDR2 YSLEER. The CDR3 sequence is CASSHDGGRHNYGYTF. The CDR3 nucleotides read TGCGCCAGCAGCCACGATGGAGGACGGCATAACTATGGCTACACCTTC.

This CDR3 is CSASVASNYGYTF. The CDR3 region has the DNA TGCAGCGCATCGGTGGCCTCTAACTATGGCTACACCTTC. This chain joins TRBV29-1 and TRBJ1-2; D gene unclear. Trimming pared 7 bases from V and 0 bases from J, leaving 12 bases between. In germline, CDR1 is SQVTM, CDR2 ANQGSEA. The CDR3 runs to 13 residues.

This clone was detected only a few times. The V gene is TRBV13, the J gene TRBJ2-3; D may be TRBD2 (6 bases). This CDR3 spans 16 amino acids. Germline CDR1 and CDR2: PRHDT and FYEKMQ (reference sequence). V was cut by 2 bases and J by 2 bases, with 14 bases left in between. CDR3 amino acids: CASSLLRGTVTDTQYF. DNA for the CDR3: TGTGCCAGCAGCTTATTACGCGGGACCGTCACAGATACGCAGTATTTT. Full variable domain (missing parts from reference TRBV13 and TRBJ2-3): AAGVIQSPRHLIKEKRETATLKCYPIPRHDTVYWYQQGPGQDPQFLISFYEKMQSDKGSIPDRFSAQQFSDYHSELNMSSLELGDSALYFCASSLLRGTVTDTQYFGPGTRLTVL.

This clone was observed a few times. CDR3 in amino acids: CASSGTDYEQYF. The CDR3 nucleotides read TGCGCCAGTTCCGGGACAGACTACGAGCAGTACTTC. This chain links TRBV5-1 with TRBJ2-7; 7 positions agree with TRBD1. The V segment lost 8 bases and the J segment 3 bases; nucleotides outside the gene matches: 5. This CDR3 is 12 amino acids long. Germline V gene data show CDR1 as SGHRS and CDR2 as YFSETQ.

This rearrangement joins TRBV5-4 to TRBJ1-6; D not resolved. The CDR3 contains 14 residues. The V end was cut by 0 bases, the J end by 5 bases, with 6 bases between. The V gene's germline CDR1 is SGHNT and CDR2 YYREEE (reference sequence). The CDR3 loop reads CASSLEGNNSPLHF. DNA for the CDR3: TGTGCCAGCAGCTTGGAGGGCAATAATTCACCCCTCCACTTT. Full variable domain (outside the CDR3, taken from reference TRBV5-4 and TRBJ1-6): ETGVTQSPTHLIKTRGQQVTLRCSSQSGHNTVSWYQQALGQGPQFIFQYYREEENGRGNFPPRFSGLQFPNYSSELNVNALELDDSALYLCASSLEGNNSPLHFGNGTRLTVT.

This CDR3 reads CASSYSRLEGFRSYNEQFF. CDR3 nucleotide sequence: TGTGCCAGCAGTTACTCGAGACTAGAGGGATTCCGCTCCTACAATGAGCAGTTCTTC. The chain is built from TRBV6-2 or TRBV6-3 and TRBJ2-1; TRBD2 might be the D (6 bases). CDR3 size: 19 residues. Trimming removed 0 bases from V and 0 bases from J, with 18 bases in between. CDR1 is MNHEY, CDR2 SVGEGT, per germline.